This TCR beta chain was captured in a study of blood T cell repertoires in COVID-19. On the study more broadly: Some COVID-19 samples were acute and others convalescent; all came from the United States, Italy and Spain. T cells, B-cell-depleted T cells, or PBMCs supplied cDNA or gDNA.

Authors' analysis steps: Nucleated cell counts were estimated from reference gene primer amplification. Clones were sequenced by immunoSEQ multiplex PCR, and TCRdb holds only the in-frame ones, with some missing. Clonal size and the V and J genes are those of that table, whereas D and trimming came from the DNA. The table includes around 160,000 clones, 87% detected once. Germline CDR1 reads MGHRA; CDR2 reads YSYEKL. The CDR3 consists of 16 residues. V dropped 6 bases and J dropped 5; count of bases not matched to a gene: 6. The sequence derives from a woman in her sixties or seventies with COVID-19, enrolled during active disease. The rearrangement joins TRBV4-1 to TRBJ2-4, with 14 positions matching TRBD2. Specimen: peripheral blood. The CDR3 here is CASSLGTSGGENIQYF. CDR3 DNA sequence: TGCGCCAGCAGTCTGGGGACTAGCGGGGGAGAAAACATTCAGTACTTC.